This T cell receptor (beta chain) appears in the sequencing data of a study of regulatory T cells in long-lasting Graves disease. To make TCR beta libraries, researchers used iRepertoire HTBI primers and Arm-PCR of CDR3 regions. MiXCR was run by TCRdb on the multiplex PCR reads, yielding one entry per CDR3 protein. Of 400,000 to 500,000 distinct CDR3 sequences detected, 14% appear once; the ten largest clones hold around a sixth. V lost 4 bases to trimming and J lost 6 bases; unmatched junction nucleotides: 4. The length of the CDR3 is 14 residues. The germline gives CDR1 SGHDN, CDR2 FVKESK. Time point specified: newly diagnosed GD, antithyroid drugs for less than 3 months. There was RNA extracted from PBMCs, and the TCR library was made from it. These data also featured in a second study, about T cells in Graves' hyperthyroidism and ophthalmopathy.

The chain carries TRBV14 and TRBJ2-7; TRBD2 matches at 12 bases. This material consisted of peripheral blood mononuclear cells (PBMCs), taken at new diagnosis, from a patient treated with antithyroid drugs. The clonotype was recovered from a woman between 45 and 60 years old with Graves disease. The CDR3 nucleotides read TGTGCCAGCAGCCTGCCGGGACTAGCGGGCGAGCAGTACTTC. It encodes CASSLPGLAGEQYF.